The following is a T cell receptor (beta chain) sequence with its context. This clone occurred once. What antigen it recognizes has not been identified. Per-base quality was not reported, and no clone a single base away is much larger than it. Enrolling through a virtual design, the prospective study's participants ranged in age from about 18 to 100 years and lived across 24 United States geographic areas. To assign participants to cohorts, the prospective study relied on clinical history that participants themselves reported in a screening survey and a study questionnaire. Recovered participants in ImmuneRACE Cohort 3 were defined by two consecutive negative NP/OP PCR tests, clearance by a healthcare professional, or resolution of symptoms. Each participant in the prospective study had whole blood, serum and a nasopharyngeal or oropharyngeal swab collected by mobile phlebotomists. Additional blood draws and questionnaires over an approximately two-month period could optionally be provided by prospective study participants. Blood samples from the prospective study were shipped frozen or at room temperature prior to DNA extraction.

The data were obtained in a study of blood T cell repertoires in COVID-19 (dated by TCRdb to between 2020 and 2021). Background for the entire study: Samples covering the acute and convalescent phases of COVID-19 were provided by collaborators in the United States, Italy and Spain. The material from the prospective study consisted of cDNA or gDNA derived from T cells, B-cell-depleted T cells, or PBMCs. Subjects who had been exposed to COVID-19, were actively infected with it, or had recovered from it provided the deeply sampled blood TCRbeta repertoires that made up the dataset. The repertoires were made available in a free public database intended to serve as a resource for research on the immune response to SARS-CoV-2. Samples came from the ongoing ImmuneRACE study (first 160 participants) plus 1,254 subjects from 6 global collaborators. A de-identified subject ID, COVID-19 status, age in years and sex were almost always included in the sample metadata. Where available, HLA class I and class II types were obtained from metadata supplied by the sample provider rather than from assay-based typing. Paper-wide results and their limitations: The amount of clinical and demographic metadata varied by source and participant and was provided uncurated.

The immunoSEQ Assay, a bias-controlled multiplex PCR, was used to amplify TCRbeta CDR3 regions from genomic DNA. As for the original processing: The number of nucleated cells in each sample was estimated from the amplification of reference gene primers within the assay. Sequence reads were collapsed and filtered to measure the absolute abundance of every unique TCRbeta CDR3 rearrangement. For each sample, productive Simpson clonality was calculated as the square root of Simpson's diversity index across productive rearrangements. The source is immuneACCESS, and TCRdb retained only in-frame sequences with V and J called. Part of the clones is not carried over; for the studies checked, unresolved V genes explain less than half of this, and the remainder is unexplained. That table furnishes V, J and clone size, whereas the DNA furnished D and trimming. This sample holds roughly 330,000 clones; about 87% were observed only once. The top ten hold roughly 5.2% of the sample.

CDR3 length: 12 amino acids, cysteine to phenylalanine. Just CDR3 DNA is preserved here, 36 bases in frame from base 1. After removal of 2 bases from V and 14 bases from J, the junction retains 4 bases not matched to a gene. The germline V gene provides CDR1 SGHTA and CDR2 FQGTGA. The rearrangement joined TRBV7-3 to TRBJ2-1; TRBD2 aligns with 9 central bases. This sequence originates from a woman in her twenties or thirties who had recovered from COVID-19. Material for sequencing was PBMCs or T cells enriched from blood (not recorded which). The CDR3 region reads CASSLASGAKFF. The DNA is TGTGCCAGCAGCTTAGCTAGCGGGGCGAAGTTCTTC.